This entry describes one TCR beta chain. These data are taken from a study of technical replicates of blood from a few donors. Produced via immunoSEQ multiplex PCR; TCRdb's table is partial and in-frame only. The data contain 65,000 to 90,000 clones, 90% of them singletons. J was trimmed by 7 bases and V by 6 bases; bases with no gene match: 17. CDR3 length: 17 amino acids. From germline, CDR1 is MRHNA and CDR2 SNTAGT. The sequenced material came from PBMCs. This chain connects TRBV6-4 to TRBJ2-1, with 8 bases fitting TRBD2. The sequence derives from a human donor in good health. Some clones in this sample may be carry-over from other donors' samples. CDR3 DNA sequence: TGTGCCAGCAGCCCCGCCCCGGGGAGACTAGCGCATAATGAGCAGTTCTTC. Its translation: CASSPAPGRLAHNEQFF.